Listed below are T cell receptor beta chains from one sample, sequenced in a study of T cells in Graves' hyperthyroidism and ophthalmopathy. TCRdb fed the multiplex PCR reads into MiXCR, producing one record per CDR3 protein. The sample lists hundreds of thousands of distinct CDR3 sequences; roughly 13% were seen once. Sequenced: blood. These receptors were taken from a woman in her twenties or thirties with Graves' hyperthyroidism that later progressed to Graves' ophthalmopathy. Both conserved end residues are part of each CDR3. The D gene is left open where the match is weak. For some rows the clone size is stated as once, few or many, or as a class when expanded; others skip it.

clone_size: NA; d_call: TRBD1; j_call: TRBJ1-5; v_call: TRBV2; cdr3_aa: CASRPDRNGEPQHF; cdr3_nt: TGTGCCAGCAGACCGGACAGGAACGGGGAGCCCCAGCATTTT
clone_size: many; d_call: TRBD2; j_call: TRBJ2-5; v_call: TRBV12-3/TRBV12-4; cdr3_aa: CASSLTASGVRTQYF; cdr3_nt: TGTGCCAGCAGTTTAACGGCTAGCGGTGTCAGGACCCAGTACTTC
clone_size: NA; d_call: NA; j_call: TRBJ1-5; v_call: TRBV20-1; cdr3_aa: CSVLRGSNQPQHF; cdr3_nt: TGCAGTGTCCTTCGCGGGAGCAATCAGCCCCAGCATTTT
clone_size: many; d_call: TRBD1; j_call: TRBJ2-7; v_call: TRBV7-3; cdr3_aa: CASSLTGTGSEQYF; cdr3_nt: TGTGCCAGCAGCTTAACAGGGACAGGGTCCGAGCAGTACTTC
clone_size: NA; d_call: TRBD1; j_call: TRBJ2-7; v_call: TRBV9; cdr3_aa: CASSRTGSGGYEQYF; cdr3_nt: TGTGCCAGCAGCCGGACAGGGTCTGGGGGCTACGAGCAGTACTTC
clone_size: many; d_call: NA; j_call: TRBJ2-1; v_call: TRBV10-3; cdr3_aa: CAISESTNEQFF; cdr3_nt: TGTGCCATCAGTGAGAGTACGAATGAGCAGTTCTTC
clone_size: many; d_call: NA; j_call: TRBJ1-6; v_call: TRBV20-1; cdr3_aa: CSARGGALNSPLHF; cdr3_nt: TGCAGTGCTAGGGGAGGGGCACTTAATTCACCCCTCCACTTT
clone_size: many; d_call: NA; j_call: TRBJ2-1; v_call: TRBV27; cdr3_aa: CASNLGNEQFF; cdr3_nt: TGTGCCAGCAATCTTGGTAATGAGCAGTTCTTC
clone_size: NA; d_call: NA; j_call: TRBJ1-3; v_call: TRBV4-2; cdr3_aa: CASSQDSPGNTIYF; cdr3_nt: TGTGCCAGCAGCCAAGATTCGCCTGGGAACACCATATATTTT
clone_size: few; d_call: TRBD2; j_call: TRBJ2-1; v_call: TRBV6-5; cdr3_aa: CASSYRVAGANEQFF; cdr3_nt: TGTGCCAGCAGTTACAGGGTAGCGGGAGCCAATGAGCAGTTCTTC
clone_size: NA; d_call: NA; j_call: TRBJ1-2; v_call: TRBV6-1; cdr3_aa: CASTEGKGLDGYTF; cdr3_nt: TGTGCCAGCACCGAGGGGAAGGGTTTAGACGGCTACACCTTC